Following are 23 T cell receptor beta chains from one sample sequenced in a study of cytomegalovirus exposure and HLA in healthy donors. PCR amplification relied on 60 Vbeta primers (plus 13 Jbeta primers). Here immunoSEQ multiplex PCR was the method, and the copy in TCRdb shows in-frame clones only, minus some. The sample has roughly 190,000 clones, roughly 80% seen once. The sequenced sample consisted of PBMCs. The receptors were gathered from a woman aged 50 to 60 in good health and CMV-seronegative.

This clone was seen at least ten times. The rearrangement links TRBV6-6 to TRBJ2-7, with D maybe TRBD1 (6 bases). The CDR3 has 12 residues. Per the germline V gene, CDR1 is MNHNY and CDR2 is SVGAGI (reference sequence). Trimming took 4 bases from V and 7 from J, leaving 11 bases between them. Here the CDR3 reads CASSSTGGEQYF. Here the CDR3 DNA reads TGTGCCAGCAGTTCGACAGGCGGGGAGCAGTACTTC.

This clone was picked up one time. The chain combines TRBV25-1 with TRBJ1-2, with 10 positions matching TRBD1. Germline V gene data show CDR1 as MGHDK and CDR2 as SYGVNS. V lost 4 bases to trimming and J lost 5 bases; unmatched junction nucleotides: 7. The CDR3 length is 15 residues. In DNA, the CDR3 is TGTGCCAGCAGTGTGCAGAGGGGACAGGGGTATGGCTACACCTTC. This translates into CASSVQRGQGYGYTF.

The chain couples TRBV29-1 to TRBJ2-7, with 7 nucleotides matching TRBD1. This CDR3 has 12 amino acids. V gave up 3 bases and J gave up 6 bases; unmatched junction bases: 5. The germline CDR1 and CDR2 sequences are SQVTM and ANQGSEA. The CDR3 protein is CSVEMTGSEQYF. CDR3 DNA sequence: TGCAGCGTTGAGATGACAGGGAGCGAGCAGTACTTC.

In its sample, this clone was seen a few times. The chain links TRBV19 to TRBJ2-7; no reliable D call. Trimming cost V 5 bases and J 0 bases, with 17 bases left between them. The CDR3 runs 16 residues. The V gene's germline CDR1 is LNHDA and CDR2 SQIVND (reference sequence). CDR3 sequence: CASSLTRITSSYEQYF. The CDR3 DNA follows: TGTGCCAGTAGTCTTACGAGGATCACGAGCTCCTACGAGCAGTACTTC.

The rearrangement uses TRBV7-3 and TRBJ2-7, with TRBD2 matching over 11 bases. The CDR3 sequence is 18 residues long. Germline CDR1 is SGHTA and CDR2 is FQGTGA. The trim removed 3 bases at V and 1 base at J, leaving 11 bases unmatched. CDR3 nucleotide sequence: TGTGCCAGCAGCTTGGCCACGGCCGGGACTAGCGGATCCTACGAGCAGTACTTC. Its translation is CASSLATAGTSGSYEQYF.

V usage is TRBV4-1 and J usage is TRBJ1-3; tentatively, D is TRBD1 (6 bases). With 1 base removed from V and 0 bases from J, the gap between germline ends came to 13 bases. This CDR3 spans 17 amino acids. CDR1 and CDR2 (germline): MGHRA, YSYEKL. The CDR3 region is CASSQVPTGLSGNTIYF. The CDR3 DNA reads as TGCGCCAGCAGCCAAGTCCCCACAGGGCTCTCTGGAAACACCATATATTTT.

V gene TRBV9 combines with J gene TRBJ2-1; no definite D call. Deletions cut 4 bases from V and 10 bases from J, with 15 bases between. CDR1 and CDR2 from the germline V gene are SGDLS and YYNGEE. The CDR3 runs to 13 residues. CDR3 sequence: CASSLNPSREQFF. The DNA for the CDR3 is TGTGCCAGCAGCCTCAACCCTTCGAGGGAGCAGTTCTTC.

The chain couples TRBV18 to TRBJ1-5; 11 positions match TRBD1. V shed 6 bases, J shed 4 bases, and the junction held 17 bases outside the gene matches. The germline gives CDR1 KGHSH, CDR2 LQKENI. This CDR3 has 19 residues. CDR3 sequence (DNA): TGTGCCAGCTCTTTCCTACGGACAGGGGGCGAGGGGCTTAATCAGCCCCAGCATTTT. Translation: CASSFLRTGGEGLNQPQHF. The variable domain in full, with the rest retrieved from reference TRBV18 and TRBJ1-5, is NAGVMQNPRHLVRRRGQEARLRCSPMKGHSHVYWYRQLPEEGLKFMVYLQKENIIDESGMPKERFSAEFPKEGPSILRIQQVVRGDSAAYFCASSFLRTGGEGLNQPQHFGDGTRLSIL.

J is TRBJ1-1 and V is TRBV7-2; D may be TRBD1 (5 bases). Per the germline V gene, CDR1 is SGHTA and CDR2 is FQGNSA. CDR3 size: 19 residues. V dropped 5 bases and J dropped 0 bases, with 25 bases sitting between them. CDR3 bases: TGTGCCAGCAGCGACAGAGAGGTTGGCAGCGTGGCCATGAACACTGAAGCTTTCTTT. Translated: CASSDREVGSVAMNTEAFF.

This sequence joins TRBV4-2 and TRBJ2-1, with 15 bases that match TRBD2. This CDR3 has 19 residues. Germline CDR1 reads LGHNA; CDR2 reads YNFKEQ. V shed 1 base, J shed 7 bases, and the junction held 11 bases outside the gene matches. CDR3 nucleotide sequence: TGTGCCAGCAGCCAAGCGGGGACTAGCGGGAGGCCCCGGGGGAATGAGCAGTTCTTC. This codes for CASSQAGTSGRPRGNEQFF.

This clone was counted between two and nine times. The chain couples TRBV29-1 to TRBJ2-1, with D hard to call. The germline CDR1 and CDR2 sequences are SQVTM and ANQGSEA. The CDR3 runs 13 residues. V gave up 4 bases and J gave up 7 bases, with 14 bases separating them. The CDR3 DNA follows: TGCAGCGTTGGGGCAGGTAGTAGAAATGAGCAGTTCTTC. This codes for CSVGAGSRNEQFF.

Only one count was recorded for this clone. This chain connects TRBV27 to TRBJ2-6, with D uncertain. V was trimmed by 5 bases and J by 2 bases, leaving 10 bases between them. Per the germline V gene, CDR1 is MNHEY and CDR2 is SMNVEV (reference sequence). The CDR3 extends over 15 amino acids. For the CDR3, the DNA is TGTGCCAGCAGTGGCCCCCTGGCTGGGGCCAACGTCCTGACTTTC. Translated, it gives CASSGPLAGANVLTF. The full variable domain, rest sourced from reference TRBV27 and TRBJ2-6, is EAQVTQNPRYLITVTGKKLTVTCSQNMNHEYMSWYRQDPGLGLRQIYYSMNVEVTDKGDVPEGYKVSRKEKRNFPLILESPSPNQTSLYFCASSGPLAGANVLTFGAGSRLTVL.

The chain combines TRBV2 with TRBJ2-1; 7 bases fit TRBD1. This CDR3 has 15 residues. The trim removed 6 bases at V and 4 bases at J, leaving 9 bases unmatched. Germline CDR1 is SNHLY and CDR2 is FYNNEI. This CDR3 reads CASRPNRGRYNEQFF. The CDR3 DNA reads as TGTGCCAGCAGACCCAACAGGGGAAGGTACAATGAGCAGTTCTTC.

This clone was counted a few times. V and J are TRBV6-6 and TRBJ1-2; 8 bases are a match to TRBD1. Germline-derived CDR1 and CDR2 are MNHNY and SVGAGI (reference sequence). The CDR3 is 15 amino acids. Unmatched junction bases numbered 10, after V lost 4 bases and J lost 6 bases. The CDR3 loop is CASSSKSTGADGYTF. CDR3 coding DNA: TGTGCCAGCAGTTCCAAGTCGACAGGGGCCGATGGCTACACCTTC.

The chain recombines TRBV19 with TRBJ1-2; no reliable D call. The CDR3 sequence is 14 residues long. The germline V gene encodes CDR1 LNHDA and CDR2 SQIVND (reference sequence). Trimming removed 6 bases from V and 4 bases from J, with 15 bases in between. The CDR3 bases are TGTGCCAGTAGAGCGAGACCATGGCTCTATGGCTACACCTTC. As protein: CASRARPWLYGYTF.

This clone occurred a few times. The chain joins TRBV5-6 to TRBJ1-4; D gene ambiguous. The CDR3 covers 14 residues. The V end lost 4 bases, the J end lost 10 bases, and 17 bases lay between the germline ends. Germline CDR1 SGHDT, CDR2 YYEEEE. CDR3 residues: CASSLDPLSGKLFF. CDR3 DNA sequence: TGTGCCAGCAGCCTTGACCCCCTCAGCGGAAAACTGTTTTTT.

The rearrangement joins TRBV5-1 to TRBJ1-6; D ambiguous. The germline CDR1 and CDR2 sequences are SGHRS and YFSETQ. V lost 0 bases and J 5 bases, leaving 6 bases between the germline ends. The CDR3 contains 14 residues. CDR3 DNA: TGCGCCAGCAGCTTGGATATTAATAATTCACCCCTCCACTTT. It yields the protein CASSLDINNSPLHF.

The CDR3 is CASSSPRFGHYTF. In DNA form, the CDR3 reads TGTGCCAGCAGTTCGCCCCGCTTCGGTCACTACACCTTC. V gene TRBV28 combines with J gene TRBJ1-2; D gene ambiguous. V was cut by 4 bases and J by 10 bases, with 16 bases left in between. This CDR3 comprises 13 residues. Germline values: CDR1 MDHEN, CDR2 SYDVKM.

This sequence joins TRBV25-1 and TRBJ2-3; 9 bases are shared with TRBD1. The CDR3 sequence is 17 residues long. V lost 4 bases, J lost 0 bases, and 8 bases stayed unmatched. The germline gives CDR1 MGHDK, CDR2 SYGVNS. The CDR3 sequence: CASSARPGQGSTDTQYF. CDR3 DNA: TGTGCCAGCAGTGCGCGACCGGGACAGGGAAGCACAGATACGCAGTATTTT.

V gene TRBV10-3 combines with J gene TRBJ2-5; 9 nucleotides align to TRBD1. The CDR3 extends over 15 amino acids. Germline assignment: CDR1 ENHRY and CDR2 SYGVKD. Germline trimming cut 4 bases from V and 5 bases from J; bases unmatched to any gene: 8. CDR3 protein: CAISGRDRVGETQYF. The CDR3 region has the DNA TGTGCCATCAGTGGGCGGGACAGGGTTGGGGAGACCCAGTACTTC.

The chain joins TRBV28 to TRBJ1-1, with TRBD1 matching over 8 bases. The V gene's germline CDR1 is MDHEN and CDR2 SYDVKM. CDR3 length: 15 residues. Trimming at V came to 5 bases and at J to 0 bases, leaving 5 bases not matched to a gene. The CDR3 region has the DNA TGTGCCAGCAGTCCTTGGACAGGGTTGAACACTGAAGCTTTCTTT. It codes for CASSPWTGLNTEAFF.

This chain joins TRBV10-3 and TRBJ2-5; D unresolved. The DNA end is more similar to TRBJ2-7, so the J call may be wrong. The CDR3 is 12 amino acids. The germline V gene encodes CDR1 ENHRY and CDR2 SYGVKD. The CDR3 DNA reads as TGTGCCATCAGTGTTGGTGGGCACGAGCAGTACTTC. It specifies CAISVGGHEQYF.

The chain uses TRBV7-3 and TRBJ2-3, with 9 bases that match TRBD2. Germline V gene sequence: CDR1 SGHTA, CDR2 FQGTGA. This CDR3 region has 17 residues. Unmatched junction bases numbered 11, after V lost 5 bases and J lost 2 bases. The CDR3 sequence: CASSPGGGAVLTDTQYF. CDR3 nucleotide sequence: TGTGCCAGCAGCCCAGGCGGGGGGGCGGTCCTCACAGATACGCAGTATTTT.